Here is one T cell receptor beta chain with its context. Its specificity is not known. Quantitative molecular-barcoded 5'-RACE generated the TCR beta libraries. TCRdb itself ran the 5' RACE reads through MiXCR, one entry per CDR3 protein. Of roughly 120,000 distinct CDR3 sequences in the sample, roughly 15% are singletons; the top ten hold about 3%. These data come from a study of CD8 T cells in ankylosing spondylitis. Study-wide findings and caveats: Ankylosing spondylitis blood appeared to carry a characteristic TCR beta motif of 7 or 8 highly homologous variants. The clones that were linked to disease were reported to be significantly enriched in matched synovial fluid samples from ankylosing spondylitis patients. Both synovial fluid and blood in reactive arthritis had previously been reported to carry some motif variants.

The germline V gene has CDR1 SGHRS and CDR2 YFSETQ. The CDR3 is 14 residues long. V lost 4 bases, J lost 1 base, and 11 bases lay in between. Sequencing was done on a sample of blood, either unsorted or a sorted T cell fraction (not recorded which). The clonotype was recovered from a female donor with ankylosing spondylitis or in good health (not recorded which). The V gene is TRBV5-1, the J gene TRBJ2-5; D gene unclear. The CDR3 DNA reads TGCGCCAGCAGCCTCATGACGGGCCAAGAGACCCAGTACTTC. Translated, it gives CASSLMTGQETQYF.